This T cell receptor beta chain was documented in a study of T cells in Graves' hyperthyroidism and ophthalmopathy. General study findings and limits: With a median lead of approximately 6 months before onset, the model predicted ophthalmopathy.

Regions amplified from RNA transcripts were the TCR beta CDR3 regions. The study used the HTBI primer set for a first-round RT-PCR of the TCR CDR3. TCRdb reanalysed the multiplex PCR reads using MiXCR and keeps one entry per CDR3 protein. The data show about 340,000 distinct CDR3 sequences, over 20% seen once. With a duration under 2 months, the hyperthyroidism was newly diagnosed in patients aged 18 to 65. In making diagnoses, clinical symptoms, serum thyroxine and TRAb, thyroid ultrasound and orbital computed tomography were all used. In germline, CDR1 is KGHSH, CDR2 LQKENI. Losses at the gene ends were 3 bases for V and 7 bases for J; bases not matched to a gene: 6. CDR3 length equals 14 residues. In this sample, this clonotype turned up many times. Antigen: not known.

The V gene is TRBV18, the J gene TRBJ1-5; 7 positions match TRBD1. This clonotype was sampled from a woman in her forties or fifties with Graves' hyperthyroidism. Material: blood. Here the CDR3 reads CASSPEGAGQPQHF. The CDR3 DNA sequence: TGTGCCAGCTCACCGGAGGGGGCAGGCCAGCCCCAGCATTTT.